The clone carrying this T cell receptor beta chain occurred once. Antigen specificity is unknown. Primers included in the PCR were 60 Vbeta and 13 Jbeta primers. Generated by immunoSEQ multiplex PCR, the TCRdb table keeps only in-frame clones and is missing some. In the table there are some 160,000 clones, around 77% of which are singletons. These data come from a study of cytomegalovirus exposure and HLA in healthy donors. Study conclusions and caveats: A later analysis showed HLA-associated TCR beta chains outstripping equally common others in clonal expansion.

CDR3 size: 14 residues. The sequence was obtained from a man in his fifties or sixties in good health and CMV-seropositive. The chain has TRBV21-1 and TRBJ2-7; the table assigns TRBD1, which was not confirmed against the DNA. TRBV21-1 is a recognized pseudogene. The sample comprised PBMCs. The DNA for the CDR3 is TGTGCCAGCAGCAAAGGTGGAGGGGGCCACGAGCAGTACTTC. Encoded protein: CASSKGGGGHEQYF.